The 3 T cell receptor beta chains reported below all come from one sample, sequenced in a study of beta chain features in type 1 diabetes. Every isolated RNA sample was fully reverse transcribed, so sequencing captured expressed TCRB transcripts. The protocol was immunoSEQ multiplex PCR, while the TCRdb copy is restricted to in-frame clones and leaves out a portion. The sample consists of hundreds of thousands of clones, around a sixth of them appearing once. Sequenced: naive CD4+ T cells from blood. The receptor source for this set is a man aged 18 to 30 in good health.

The V and J genes are TRBV7-2 and TRBJ2-1; 8 bases match TRBD2. CDR1 SGHTA and CDR2 FQGNSA come from the germline V gene. CDR3 size: 16 residues. V was clipped by 0 bases and J by 6 bases; unmatched bases: 7. CDR3 in amino acids: CASSLAGAGALNEQFF. In DNA form, the CDR3 reads TGTGCCAGCAGCTTAGCAGGAGCGGGGGCCCTCAATGAGCAGTTCTTC. The full variable domain, with the rest looked up from reference TRBV7-2 and TRBJ2-1, is GAGVSQSPSNKVTEKGKDVELRCDPISGHTALYWYRQSLGQGLEFLIYFQGNSAPDKSGLPSDRFSAERTGGSVSTLTIQRTQQEDSAVYLCASSLAGAGALNEQFFGPGTRLTVL.

This chain connects TRBV19 to TRBJ1-1; tentative D call: TRBD1 (5 bases). The CDR3 is 14 amino acids. Trimming shortened V by 3 bases and J by 2 bases, and 10 bases separated the two germline ends. Germline CDR1 reads LNHDA; CDR2 reads SQIVND (reference sequence). The CDR3: CASSIQGYNTEAFF. The CDR3 region has the DNA TGTGCCAGTAGTATCCAGGGCTATAACACTGAAGCTTTCTTT.

This rearrangement joins TRBV7-9 to TRBJ2-7, with 9 nucleotides matching TRBD2. The ends lost 6 bases at V and 5 bases at J; junction bases unmatched: 14. This CDR3 is built from 16 residues. Germline V gene data show CDR1 as SEHNR and CDR2 as FQNEAQ (reference sequence). The CDR3 region has the DNA TGTGCCAGCAGGGCCAGGACTGAGCGGGAGGATGACGAGCAGTACTTC. Translation: CASRARTEREDDEQYF.